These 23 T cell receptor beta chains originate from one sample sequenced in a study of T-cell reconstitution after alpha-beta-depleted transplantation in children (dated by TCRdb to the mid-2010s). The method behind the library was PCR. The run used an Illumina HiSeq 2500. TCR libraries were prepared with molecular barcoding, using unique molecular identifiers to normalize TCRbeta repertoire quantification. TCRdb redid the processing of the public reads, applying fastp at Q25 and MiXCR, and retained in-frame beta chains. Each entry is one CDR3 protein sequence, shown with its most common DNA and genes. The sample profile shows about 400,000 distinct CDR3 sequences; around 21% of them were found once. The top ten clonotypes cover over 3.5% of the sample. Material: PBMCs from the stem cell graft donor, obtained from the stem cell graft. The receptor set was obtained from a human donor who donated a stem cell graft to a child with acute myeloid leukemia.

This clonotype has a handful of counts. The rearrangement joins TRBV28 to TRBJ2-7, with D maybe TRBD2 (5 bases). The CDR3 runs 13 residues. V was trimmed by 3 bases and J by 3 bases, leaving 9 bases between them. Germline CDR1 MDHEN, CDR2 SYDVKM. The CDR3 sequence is CASSFGLLYEQYF. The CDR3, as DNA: TGTGCCAGCAGTTTCGGACTCCTCTACGAGCAGTACTTC.

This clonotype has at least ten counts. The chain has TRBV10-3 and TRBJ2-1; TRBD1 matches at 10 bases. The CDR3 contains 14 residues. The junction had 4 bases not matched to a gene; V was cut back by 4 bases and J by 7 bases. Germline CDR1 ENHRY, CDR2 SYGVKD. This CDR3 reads CAISGDRGINEQFF. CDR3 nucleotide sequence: TGTGCCATCAGTGGGGACAGGGGCATAAATGAGCAGTTCTTC.

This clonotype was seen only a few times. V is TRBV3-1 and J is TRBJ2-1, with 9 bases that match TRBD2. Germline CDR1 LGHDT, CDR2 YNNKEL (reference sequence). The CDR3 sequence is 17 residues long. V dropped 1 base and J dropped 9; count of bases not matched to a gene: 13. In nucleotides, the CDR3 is TGTGCCAGCAGCCAAGGCCGACTGAGTAGCGGGAGTGGTGAGCAGTTCTTC. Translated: CASSQGRLSSGSGEQFF.

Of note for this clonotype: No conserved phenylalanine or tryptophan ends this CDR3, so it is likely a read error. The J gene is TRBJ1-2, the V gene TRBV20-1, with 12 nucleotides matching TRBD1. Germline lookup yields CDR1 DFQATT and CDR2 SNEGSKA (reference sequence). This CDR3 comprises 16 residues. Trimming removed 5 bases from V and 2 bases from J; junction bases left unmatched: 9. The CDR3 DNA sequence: TGCAGTGCTTCCGGGACAGGGGGCGCTTCAAACTATGGCTACACCTAC. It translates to CSASGTGGASNYGYTY.

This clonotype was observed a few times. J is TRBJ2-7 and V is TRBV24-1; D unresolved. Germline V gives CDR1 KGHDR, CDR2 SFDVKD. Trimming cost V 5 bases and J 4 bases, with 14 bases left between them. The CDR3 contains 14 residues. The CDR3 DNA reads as TGTGCCACCAGTGCCGCCCTTACTCCGTACGAGCAGTACTTC. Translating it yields CATSAALTPYEQYF.

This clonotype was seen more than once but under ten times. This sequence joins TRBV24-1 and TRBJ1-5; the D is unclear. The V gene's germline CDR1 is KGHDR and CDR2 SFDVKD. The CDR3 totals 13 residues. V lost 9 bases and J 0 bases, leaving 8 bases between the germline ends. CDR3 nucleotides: TGTGCCACCGAGGGTGGTAGCAATCAGCCCCAGCATTTT. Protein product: CATEGGSNQPQHF.

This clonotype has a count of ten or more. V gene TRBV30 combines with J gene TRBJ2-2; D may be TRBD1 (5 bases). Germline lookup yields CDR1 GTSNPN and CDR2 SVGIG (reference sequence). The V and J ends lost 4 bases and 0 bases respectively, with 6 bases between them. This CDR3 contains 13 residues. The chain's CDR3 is CAWTGTNTGELFF. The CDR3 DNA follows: TGTGCCTGGACAGGGACGAACACCGGGGAGCTGTTTTTT.

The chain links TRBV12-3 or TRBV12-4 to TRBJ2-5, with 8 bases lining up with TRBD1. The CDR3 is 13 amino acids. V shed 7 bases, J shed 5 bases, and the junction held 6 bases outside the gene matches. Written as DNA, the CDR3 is TGTGCCAGCACCTCGACAGGGGCCGAGACCCAGTACTTC. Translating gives CASTSTGAETQYF.

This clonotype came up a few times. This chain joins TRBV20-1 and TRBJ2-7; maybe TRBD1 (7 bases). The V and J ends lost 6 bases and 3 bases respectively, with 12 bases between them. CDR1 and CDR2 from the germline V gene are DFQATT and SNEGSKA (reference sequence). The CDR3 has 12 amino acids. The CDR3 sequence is CSAAGGNYEQYF. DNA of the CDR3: TGCAGTGCAGCAGGGGGGAACTACGAGCAGTACTTC.

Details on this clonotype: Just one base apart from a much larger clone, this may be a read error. The CDR3 loop reads CSAMWEGPDTQYF. CDR3 sequence (DNA): TGCAGTGCTATGTGGGAGGGCCCAGATACGCAGTATTTT. V and J are TRBV20-1 and TRBJ2-3; 7 bases match TRBD2. The germline CDR1 and CDR2 sequences are DFQATT and SNEGSKA (reference sequence). The CDR3 length is 13 residues. Trimming removed 4 bases from V and 4 bases from J; junction bases left unmatched: 5.

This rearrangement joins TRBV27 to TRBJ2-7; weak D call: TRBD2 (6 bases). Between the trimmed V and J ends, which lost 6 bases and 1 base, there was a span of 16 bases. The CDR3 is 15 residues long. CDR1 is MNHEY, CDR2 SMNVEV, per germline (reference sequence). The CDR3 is CASSLRGMGSYEQYF. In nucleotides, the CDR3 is TGTGCCAGCAGCCTCCGGGGGATGGGATCCTACGAGCAGTACTTC.

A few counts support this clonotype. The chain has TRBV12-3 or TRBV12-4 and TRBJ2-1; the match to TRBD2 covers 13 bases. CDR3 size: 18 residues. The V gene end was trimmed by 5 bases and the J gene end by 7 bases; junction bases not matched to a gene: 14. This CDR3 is CASSPGLAGAPPTNEQFF. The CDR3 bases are TGTGCCAGCAGTCCCGGACTAGCGGGAGCCCCCCCTACAAATGAGCAGTTCTTC.

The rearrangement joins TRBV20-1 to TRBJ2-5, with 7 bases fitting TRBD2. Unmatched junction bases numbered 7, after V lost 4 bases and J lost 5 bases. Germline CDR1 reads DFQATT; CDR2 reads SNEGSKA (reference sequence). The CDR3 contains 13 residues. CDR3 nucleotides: TGCAGTGCTACCGGGACTATAACGGAGACCCAGTACTTC. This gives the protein CSATGTITETQYF.

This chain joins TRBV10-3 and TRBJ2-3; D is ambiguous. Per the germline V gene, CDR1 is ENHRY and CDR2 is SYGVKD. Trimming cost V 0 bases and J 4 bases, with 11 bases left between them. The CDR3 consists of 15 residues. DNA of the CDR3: TGTGCCATCAGTGAGTCGGTCTGGTGGGCAGATACGCAGTATTTT. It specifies CAISESVWWADTQYF.

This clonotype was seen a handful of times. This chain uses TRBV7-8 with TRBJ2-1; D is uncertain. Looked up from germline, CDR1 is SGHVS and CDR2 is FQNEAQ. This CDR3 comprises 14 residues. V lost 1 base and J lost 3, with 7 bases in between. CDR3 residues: CASSLVHRYNEQFF. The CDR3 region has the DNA TGTGCCAGCAGCTTAGTACACCGCTACAATGAGCAGTTCTTC. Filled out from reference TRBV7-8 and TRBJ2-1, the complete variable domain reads GAGVSQSPRYKVAKRGQDVALRCDPISGHVSLFWYQQALGQGPEFLTYFQNEAQLDKSGLPSDRFFAERPEGSVSTLKIQRTQQEDSAVYLCASSLVHRYNEQFFGPGTRLTVL.

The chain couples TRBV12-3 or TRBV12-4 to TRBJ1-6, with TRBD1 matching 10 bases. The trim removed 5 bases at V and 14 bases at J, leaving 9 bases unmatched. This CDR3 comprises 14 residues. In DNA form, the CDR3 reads TGTGCCAGCAGTGGGACAGGGGCAATTAGGGCCCTCCACTTT. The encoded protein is CASSGTGAIRALHF.

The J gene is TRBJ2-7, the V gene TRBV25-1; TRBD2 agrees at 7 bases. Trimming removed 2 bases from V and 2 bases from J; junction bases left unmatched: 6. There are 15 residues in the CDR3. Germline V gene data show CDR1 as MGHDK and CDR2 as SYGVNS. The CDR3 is CASSEGLAVAYEQYF. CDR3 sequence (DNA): TGTGCCAGCAGTGAAGGCCTAGCGGTGGCCTACGAGCAGTACTTC.

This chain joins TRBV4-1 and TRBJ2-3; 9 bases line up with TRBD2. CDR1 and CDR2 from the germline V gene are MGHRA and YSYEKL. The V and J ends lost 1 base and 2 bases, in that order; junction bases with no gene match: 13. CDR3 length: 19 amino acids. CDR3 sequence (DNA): TGCGCCAGCAGCCAAGTCAGACTAGCGGAGTGGGGCCACACAGATACGCAGTATTTT. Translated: CASSQVRLAEWGHTDTQYF.

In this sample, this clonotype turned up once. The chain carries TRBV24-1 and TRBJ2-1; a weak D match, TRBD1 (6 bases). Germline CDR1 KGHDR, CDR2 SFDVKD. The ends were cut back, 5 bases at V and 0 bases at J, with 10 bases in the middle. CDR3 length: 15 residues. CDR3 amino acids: CATSAQQGSYNEQFF. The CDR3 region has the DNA TGTGCCACCAGTGCCCAACAGGGCTCCTACAATGAGCAGTTCTTC.

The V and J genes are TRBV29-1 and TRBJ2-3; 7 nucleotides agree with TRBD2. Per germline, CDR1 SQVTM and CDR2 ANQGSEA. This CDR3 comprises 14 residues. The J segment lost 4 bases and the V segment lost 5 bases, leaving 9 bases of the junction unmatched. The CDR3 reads CSVWGGDISDTQYF. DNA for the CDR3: TGCAGCGTTTGGGGGGGGGATATATCAGATACGCAGTATTTT.

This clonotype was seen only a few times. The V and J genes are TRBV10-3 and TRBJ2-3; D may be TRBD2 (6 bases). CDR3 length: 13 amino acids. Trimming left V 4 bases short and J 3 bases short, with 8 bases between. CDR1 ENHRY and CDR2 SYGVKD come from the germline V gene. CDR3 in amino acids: CAISGGLTDTQYF. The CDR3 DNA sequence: TGTGCCATCAGTGGCGGACTAACAGATACGCAGTATTTT.

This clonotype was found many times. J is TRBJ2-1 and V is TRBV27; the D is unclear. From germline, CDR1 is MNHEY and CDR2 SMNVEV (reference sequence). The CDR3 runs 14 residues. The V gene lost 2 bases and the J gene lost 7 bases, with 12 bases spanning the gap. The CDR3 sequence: CASSLRSLGNEQFF. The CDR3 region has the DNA TGTGCCAGCAGTTTACGTTCGCTGGGGAATGAGCAGTTCTTC.

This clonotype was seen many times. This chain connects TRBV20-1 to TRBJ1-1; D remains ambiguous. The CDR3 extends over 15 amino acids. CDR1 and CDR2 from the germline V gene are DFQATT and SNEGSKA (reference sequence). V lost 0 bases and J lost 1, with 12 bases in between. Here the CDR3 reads CSARDLRTANTEAFF. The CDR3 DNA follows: TGCAGTGCTAGAGATCTTAGGACCGCGAACACTGAAGCTTTCTTT.